This TCR beta chain is from a study of cytomegalovirus exposure and HLA in healthy donors. In the study overall: Researchers previously reported finding 90 million to 130 million unique TCR beta sequences from roughly 200 million T cells. Overall study findings and caveats: The study had only CMV serostatus as immune exposure information. The likely explanation for a cluster of highly shared sequence variants was sequencing artifact. The authors listed approximately 160 TCR beta chains as cytomegalovirus-associated.

This clone showed up just a few times. The target antigen is unknown. PCR used 60 Vbeta primers and 13 Jbeta primers. Produced via immunoSEQ multiplex PCR; TCRdb's table is partial and in-frame only. The sample contains some 200,000 clones, roughly 85% of which appear only once. The CDR3 runs 13 residues. Trimming left V 2 bases short and J 8 bases short, with 10 bases between. The V gene's germline CDR1 is SGHTA and CDR2 FQGTGA. The gene calls are TRBV7-3 and TRBJ2-1; D might be TRBD2 (5 bases). The sequence was obtained from a man younger than 35 in good health and CMV-seronegative. What was sequenced was PBMCs. The CDR3 loop is CASSLSVGDEQFF. CDR3 nucleotide sequence: TGTGCCAGCAGCTTATCGGTGGGAGATGAGCAGTTCTTC.